Below are 17 T cell receptor beta chains sequenced from a single sample in a study of blood T cell repertoires in COVID-19. Repertoires were generated with immunoSEQ multiplex PCR, while TCRdb's copy carries only in-frame clones and drops some. The sample records about 380,000 clones, roughly 86% being singletons. Material: peripheral blood. The receptors come from a human donor with acute or convalescent COVID-19. The donor label of this sample is uncertain.

The chain links TRBV7-8 to TRBJ2-2, with D unclear. The CDR3 loop spans 12 amino acids. Trimming stripped 4 bases from V and 3 bases from J, with 3 bases between. Germline V gene lookup returns CDR1 SGHVS and CDR2 FQNEAQ. CDR3 region: CASSSDTGELFF. The DNA for the CDR3 is TGTGCCAGCAGCTCTGACACCGGGGAGCTGTTTTTT. The full variable domain, its missing parts supplied by reference TRBV7-8 and TRBJ2-2, is GAGVSQSPRYKVAKRGQDVALRCDPISGHVSLFWYQQALGQGPEFLTYFQNEAQLDKSGLPSDRFFAERPEGSVSTLKIQRTQQEDSAVYLCASSSDTGELFFGEGSRLTVL.

The chain joins TRBV29-1 to TRBJ2-7, with 9 bases that match TRBD1. The V gene end was trimmed by 2 bases and the J gene end by 6 bases; junction bases not matched to a gene: 5. Germline V gene lookup returns CDR1 SQVTM and CDR2 ANQGSEA. The CDR3 has 13 residues. The CDR3: CSVEPGQGLEQYF. Here the CDR3 DNA reads TGCAGCGTTGAACCGGGACAGGGTCTCGAGCAGTACTTC.

The chain uses TRBV28 and TRBJ2-7; D is undetermined. Germline CDR1 MDHEN, CDR2 SYDVKM. With 5 bases removed from V and 3 bases from J, the gap between germline ends came to 8 bases. This CDR3 is built from 12 residues. The CDR3 DNA sequence: TGTGCCAGCAGTGGGCGCTTCTACGAGCAGTACTTC. This codes for CASSGRFYEQYF.

V is TRBV28 and J is TRBJ1-4; D is possibly TRBD1 (5 bases). Germline lookup yields CDR1 MDHEN and CDR2 SYDVKM. CDR3 length equals 16 residues. The V end was cut by 6 bases, the J end by 11 bases, with 25 bases between. Here the CDR3 reads CASRSMGFSGRDKLFF. As DNA, the CDR3 is TGTGCCAGCAGATCCATGGGGTTTTCAGGGAGGGACAAACTGTTTTTT.

The chain recombines TRBV30 with TRBJ1-1; D unresolved. This CDR3 contains 14 residues. V lost 4 bases to trimming and J lost 4 bases, with 16 bases between them. CDR1 is GTSNPN, CDR2 SVGIG, per germline (reference sequence). CDR3 bases: TGTGCCTGGACCAAACACTCCCGGGGCACTGAAGCTTTCTTT. Protein product: CAWTKHSRGTEAFF. Looking up the rest from reference TRBV30 and TRBJ1-1 gives the full variable domain: SQTIHQWPATLVQPVGSPLSLECTVEGTSNPNLYWYRQAAGRGLQLLFYSVGIGQISSEVPQNLSASRPQDRQFILSSKKLLLSDSGFYLCAWTKHSRGTEAFFGQGTRLTVV.

J is TRBJ2-5 and V is TRBV7-2; 11 bases are shared with TRBD2. Germline-derived CDR1 and CDR2 are SGHTA and FQGNSA. J lost 5 bases, V lost 5 bases, and 13 bases had no gene match. This CDR3 has 17 residues. In nucleotides, the CDR3 is TGTGCCAGCAGCGCCAGGGCCCTAGCGGGAGGACGGGAGACCCAGTACTTC. It is translated as CASSARALAGGRETQYF.

CDR3: CASSSIAGGLNQPQHF. CDR3 DNA sequence: TGTGCCAGCAGTTCAATTGCCGGGGGACTTAATCAGCCCCAGCATTTT. The rearrangement uses TRBV6-5 and TRBJ1-5; a possible D gene is TRBD1 (5 bases). The CDR3 loop spans 16 amino acids. The germline V gene encodes CDR1 MNHEY and CDR2 SVGAGI. V lost 4 bases to trimming and J lost 4 bases, with 17 bases between them.

The chain uses TRBV7-9 and TRBJ1-1; tentatively, D is TRBD1 (5 bases). The CDR3 has 14 amino acids. Trimming took off 7 bases at V and 2 bases at J, with 14 bases between the two ends. Per germline, CDR1 SEHNR and CDR2 FQNEAQ (reference sequence). As DNA, the CDR3 is TGTGCCAGCAACACAGGACACCCCAACACTGAAGCTTTCTTT. Translating gives CASNTGHPNTEAFF.

Note on this clone: Relative to the germline gene, one junction end is altered; a read error may explain this. The chain has TRBV6-1 and TRBJ1-6; 7 bases agree with TRBD1. The germline V gene encodes CDR1 MNHNS and CDR2 SASEGT. This CDR3 is built from 15 residues. The CDR3: CASTEQLQGYSPLHF. CDR3 nucleotides: TGTGCCAGCACTGAACAGCTACAGGGGTATTCACCCCTCCACTTT.

This clone occurred a few times. CDR3 DNA sequence: TGTGCCAGCAGTGACAGGGTTCAGCCCCAGCATTTT. Amino acid sequence: CASSDRVQPQHF. The J gene is TRBJ1-5, the V gene TRBV28, with TRBD1 matching over 7 bases. The germline gives CDR1 MDHEN, CDR2 SYDVKM. With 5 bases clipped from V and 6 bases from J, the junction kept 1 base outside the gene matches. The CDR3 extends over 12 amino acids.

This clone was observed once. The CDR3 DNA is TGTGCCATCAGTGACGGCTACGAGCAGTACTTC. Translating it yields CAISDGYEQYF. The chain uses TRBV10-3 and TRBJ2-7; D unresolved. Germline values: CDR1 ENHRY, CDR2 SYGVKD. V shed 3 bases and J shed 3 bases, with 3 bases lying between them. This CDR3 contains 11 residues.

V and J are TRBV29-1 and TRBJ2-2; possible D gene TRBD2, 6 bases. The germline CDR1 and CDR2 sequences are SQVTM and ANQGSEA. This CDR3 has 15 residues. V was shortened by 6 bases and J by 3 bases, with 17 bases between the two germline ends. CDR3 protein: CSVALRDGYTGELFF. DNA for the CDR3: TGCAGCGTCGCTCTGCGGGACGGATACACCGGGGAGCTGTTTTTT.

The J gene is TRBJ1-5, the V gene TRBV7-8; possible D gene TRBD1, 5 bases. The germline V gene encodes CDR1 SGHVS and CDR2 FQNEAQ. The V and J ends lost 0 bases and 2 bases respectively, with 8 bases between them. This CDR3 contains 15 residues. The CDR3 DNA is TGTGCCAGCAGCTTAGCGGGGGAGGGCAATCAGCCCCAGCATTTT. Translated: CASSLAGEGNQPQHF. Drawing the rest from reference TRBV7-8 and TRBJ1-5, the complete variable domain is GAGVSQSPRYKVAKRGQDVALRCDPISGHVSLFWYQQALGQGPEFLTYFQNEAQLDKSGLPSDRFFAERPEGSVSTLKIQRTQQEDSAVYLCASSLAGEGNQPQHFGDGTRLSIL.

The chain couples TRBV29-1 to TRBJ1-1; D is possibly TRBD1 (5 bases). Deletions cut 1 base from V and 10 bases from J, with 16 bases between. Germline loops: CDR1 SQVTM, CDR2 ANQGSEA. This CDR3 region has 13 residues. CDR3 in DNA: TGCAGCGTTGAAGGGGATGGGGCAAGGAGAGCTTTCTTT. It encodes CSVEGDGARRAFF.

The chain joins TRBV11-2 to TRBJ2-1; 9 positions match TRBD2. V gave up 5 bases and J gave up 7 bases; unmatched junction bases: 12. Germline assignment: CDR1 SGHAT and CDR2 FQNNGV. This CDR3 is 16 amino acids long. CDR3 coding DNA: TGTGCCAGCAGCCCCACGGTTAGCGGGAGATTTAATGAGCAGTTCTTC. Encoded protein: CASSPTVSGRFNEQFF.

Turning to this clone: The junction differs from germline at one of its ends, possibly a read error. At the DNA level, this CDR3 is encoded by other sequences in the same sample as well. The CDR3 coding sequence is TGTGCCAGCAAACCGGGACAGGGGCGCCCATTTAGTTCACCCCTTCACTTT. Its protein is CASKPGQGRPFSSPLHF. The V and J genes are TRBV28 and TRBJ1-6, with 10 bases that match TRBD1. Germline V CDR1 and CDR2: MDHEN, SYDVKM. The CDR3 covers 17 residues.

The V and J genes are TRBV11-2 and TRBJ2-7, with TRBD1 matching over 9 bases. V lost 5 bases to trimming and J lost 1 base; unmatched junction nucleotides: 6. Germline values: CDR1 SGHAT, CDR2 FQNNGV. This CDR3 has 15 amino acids. The CDR3 reads CASSPGQGLSYEQYF. The CDR3 DNA reads as TGTGCCAGCAGCCCAGGACAGGGGCTTTCCTACGAGCAGTACTTC.